Listed below are T cell receptor beta chains from one sample, sequenced in a study of cytomegalovirus exposure and HLA in healthy donors. This table comes from immunoSEQ multiplex PCR, and its TCRdb copy is limited to in-frame clones, with some not included. This sample has some 180,000 clones, with about four fifths found just once. The specimen sequenced was PBMCs. These receptor sequences come from a female donor in good health and CMV-seronegative. Each CDR3 is given with its conserved first and last residue. Each record gives: V gene, clone size, J gene, D gene, CDR3 protein, CDR3 DNA. The D gene is left open where the match is weak. Size is stated for part of the rows, as once, few or many counts, or as a class when the clone is expanded.

V: TRBV6-5
size: few
J: TRBJ1-2
D: .
CDR3: CASSYGGQPYGYTF
DNA: TGTGCCAGCAGTTACGGCGGACAGCCTTATGGCTACACCTTC

V: TRBV28
size: .
J: TRBJ1-1
D: .
CDR3: CASSLPRSLNTEAFF
DNA: TGTGCCAGCAGCCTCCCGCGGAGTCTGAACACTGAAGCTTTCTTT

V: TRBV6-1
size: .
J: TRBJ2-1
D: .
CDR3: CASSEAGGSSYNEQFF
DNA: TGTGCCAGCAGTGAAGCTGGCGGTAGCTCCTACAATGAGCAGTTCTTC

V: TRBV9
size: .
J: TRBJ1-1
D: .
CDR3: CASSVVSLRGHTEAFF
DNA: TGTGCCAGCAGCGTAGTTTCCCTCAGGGGCCACACTGAAGCTTTCTTT

V: TRBV5-4
size: .
J: TRBJ2-1
D: TRBD1
CDR3: CASSPRQGSYNEQFF
DNA: TGTGCCAGCAGTCCCCGACAGGGGTCCTACAATGAGCAGTTCTTC

V: TRBV11-1
size: .
J: TRBJ2-5
D: .
CDR3: CASSLGPVQETQYF
DNA: TGTGCCAGCAGCTTAGGCCCAGTCCAAGAGACCCAGTACTTC

V: TRBV19
size: once
J: TRBJ1-1
D: .
CDR3: CASRPGKNTEAFF
DNA: TGTGCCAGTAGACCCGGGAAGAACACTGAAGCTTTCTTT

V: TRBV7-3
size: .
J: TRBJ2-1
D: TRBD2
CDR3: CASSLGTTNEQFF
DNA: TGTGCCAGCAGCTTAGGGACTACCAATGAGCAGTTCTTC

V: TRBV15
size: .
J: TRBJ2-5
D: .
CDR3: CATSRDPQERSGAQYF
DNA: TGTGCCACCAGCAGAGATCCCCAGGAGCGGTCCGGGGCCCAGTACTTC

V: TRBV6-4
size: .
J: TRBJ1-1
D: .
CDR3: CASSTDWNTEAFF
DNA: TGTGCCAGCAGCACGGACTGGAACACTGAAGCTTTCTTT

V: TRBV5-6
size: .
J: TRBJ2-2
D: TRBD2
CDR3: CASSTGLADGELFF
DNA: TGTGCCAGCAGCACGGGACTAGCGGACGGGGAGCTGTTTTTT

V: TRBV19
size: .
J: TRBJ2-7
D: TRBD2
CDR3: CASSYFGGRGAYEQYF
DNA: TGTGCCAGTAGTTATTTTGGCGGGAGAGGAGCCTACGAGCAGTACTTC

V: TRBV19
size: .
J: TRBJ1-2
D: .
CDR3: CASTLRAPNYGYTF
DNA: TGTGCCAGTACCCTCAGGGCTCCAAACTATGGCTACACCTTC

V: TRBV9
size: .
J: TRBJ2-5
D: .
CDR3: CASSVGLAIGETQYF
DNA: TGTGCCAGCAGCGTAGGGTTAGCAATCGGGGAGACCCAGTACTTC

V: TRBV7-2
size: few
J: TRBJ1-1
D: TRBD1
CDR3: CASSSGTGGTEAFF
DNA: TGTGCCAGCAGCTCCGGGACAGGGGGCACTGAAGCTTTCTTT

V: TRBV5-1
size: .
J: TRBJ1-1
D: .
CDR3: CASSYFGNTEAFF
DNA: TGCGCCAGCAGCTATTTCGGGAACACTGAAGCTTTCTTT

V: TRBV7-9
size: .
J: TRBJ1-4
D: TRBD1
CDR3: CAILFQGANEKLFF
DNA: TGTGCCATCCTTTTTCAGGGGGCAAATGAAAAACTGTTTTTT

V: TRBV6-5
size: .
J: TRBJ1-2
D: .
CDR3: CASSYSRSYGYTF
DNA: TGTGCCAGCAGTTACTCCCGGAGTTATGGCTACACCTTC

V: TRBV14
size: .
J: TRBJ2-3
D: TRBD2
CDR3: CASSQDLSGITTQYF
DNA: TGTGCCAGCAGCCAAGATCTTAGCGGGATAACGACGCAGTATTTT

V: TRBV7-8
size: few
J: TRBJ2-1
D: .
CDR3: CASSLRDARYNEQFF
DNA: TGTGCCAGCAGCTTGCGGGACGCACGATACAATGAGCAGTTCTTC

V: TRBV29-1
size: .
J: TRBJ2-3
D: .
CDR3: CSTSSLSSTDTQYF
DNA: TGCAGCACATCTAGCCTCTCAAGCACAGATACGCAGTATTTT

V: TRBV5-5
size: few
J: TRBJ1-1
D: .
CDR3: CASSLVNSSNTEAFF
DNA: TGTGCCAGCAGCTTGGTAAACAGCTCGAACACTGAAGCTTTCTTT

V: TRBV18
size: .
J: TRBJ1-5
D: .
CDR3: CASSPLQGYDQPQHF
DNA: TGTGCCAGCTCACCCCTACAGGGTTACGATCAGCCCCAGCATTTT

V: TRBV7-9
size: .
J: TRBJ2-1
D: TRBD2
CDR3: CASSPSPGGLTLRVDEQFF
DNA: TGTGCCAGCAGCCCCAGCCCGGGAGGGCTAACTCTTAGGGTCGATGAGCAGTTCTTC

V: TRBV29-1
size: .
J: TRBJ2-1
D: TRBD2
CDR3: CSVQKTSGDNEQFF
DNA: TGCAGCGTCCAGAAGACTAGCGGGGACAATGAGCAGTTCTTC

V: TRBV27
size: few
J: TRBJ1-3
D: .
CDR3: CASSQGGFGNTIYF
DNA: TGTGCCAGCAGCCAAGGGGGTTTTGGAAACACCATATATTTT

V: TRBV5-1
size: .
J: TRBJ2-1
D: .
CDR3: CASSLDSSSYNEQFF
DNA: TGCGCCAGCAGTTTGGACTCTAGCTCCTACAATGAGCAGTTCTTC

V: TRBV15
size: .
J: TRBJ1-5
D: .
CDR3: CATSTPVPGQPQHF
DNA: TGTGCCACCAGCACCCCTGTCCCGGGTCAGCCCCAGCATTTT

V: TRBV20-1
size: once
J: TRBJ2-5
D: .
CDR3: CSARTGETQYF
DNA: TGCAGTGCTAGAACCGGGGAGACCCAGTACTTC

V: TRBV27
size: few
J: TRBJ2-1
D: TRBD1
CDR3: CASNRDSFYNEQFF
DNA: TGTGCCAGCAACCGGGACAGTTTCTACAATGAGCAGTTCTTC

V: TRBV7-2
size: .
J: TRBJ2-5
D: TRBD2
CDR3: CASSGRQREYQETQYF
DNA: TGTGCCAGCAGCGGTCGGCAGCGGGAGTACCAAGAGACCCAGTACTTC

V: TRBV30
size: once
J: TRBJ1-2
D: TRBD1
CDR3: CAWSVGTGKGYTF
DNA: TGTGCCTGGAGTGTCGGGACAGGGAAGGGCTACACCTTC

V: TRBV2
size: once
J: TRBJ1-2
D: TRBD1
CDR3: CASSRTGADYGYTF
DNA: TGTGCCAGCAGCAGGACAGGGGCGGACTATGGCTACACCTTC

V: TRBV7-9
size: .
J: TRBJ1-5
D: TRBD1
CDR3: CSSSSTKQGADQPQHF
DNA: TGTTCCAGCAGCTCTACGAAACAGGGGGCTGATCAGCCCCAGCATTTT

V: TRBV15
size: .
J: TRBJ2-3
D: .
CDR3: CATSTLGPQYF
DNA: TGTGCCACCAGCACTCTAGGCCCGCAGTATTTT

V: TRBV7-9
size: once
J: TRBJ2-1
D: TRBD2
CDR3: CSSSKPHGGIAEQFF
DNA: TGTTCCAGCAGCAAGCCTCACGGGGGGATAGCTGAGCAGTTCTTC

V: TRBV6-5
size: .
J: TRBJ2-1
D: TRBD2
CDR3: CASSKRGATDNEQFF
DNA: TGTGCCAGCAGCAAGCGGGGGGCTACAGACAATGAGCAGTTCTTC

V: TRBV6-5
size: .
J: TRBJ2-1
D: .
CDR3: CASSLRDSNYNEQFF
DNA: TGTGCCAGCAGTTTGCGGGACAGTAACTACAATGAGCAGTTCTTC

V: TRBV18
size: .
J: TRBJ1-1
D: TRBD1
CDR3: CASSPLDRGTEAFF
DNA: TGTGCCAGCTCACCACTCGACAGGGGGACTGAAGCTTTCTTT

V: TRBV15
size: few
J: TRBJ2-7
D: .
CDR3: CATSRVQGIEQYF
DNA: TGTGCCACCAGCAGAGTCCAGGGGATCGAGCAGTACTTC

V: TRBV5-6
size: .
J: TRBJ2-2
D: .
CDR3: CASSLGARSTGELFF
DNA: TGTGCCAGCAGCTTGGGCGCCCGGAGCACCGGGGAGCTGTTTTTT

V: TRBV5-6
size: .
J: TRBJ1-5
D: TRBD1
CDR3: CASSWSAGQGLDVGQPQHF
DNA: TGTGCCAGCAGCTGGAGTGCGGGACAGGGGCTCGACGTTGGTCAGCCCCAGCATTTT

V: TRBV19
size: .
J: TRBJ2-1
D: TRBD1
CDR3: CASSMIPRDRKQREQFF
DNA: TGTGCCAGTAGTATGATCCCCCGGGACAGGAAACAAAGGGAGCAGTTCTTC

V: TRBV10-3
size: .
J: TRBJ2-7
D: .
CDR3: CATQGGYEQYF
DNA: TGTGCCACCCAAGGCGGCTACGAGCAGTACTTC

V: TRBV6-4
size: once
J: TRBJ2-1
D: .
CDR3: CASSLQPGAYNEQFF
DNA: TGTGCCAGCAGTCTACAACCGGGGGCCTACAATGAGCAGTTCTTC

V: TRBV4-3
size: .
J: TRBJ2-3
D: TRBD2
CDR3: CASSQDPGLSTDTQYF
DNA: TGCGCCAGCAGCCAAGATCCGGGACTAAGCACAGATACGCAGTATTTT

V: TRBV7-3
size: .
J: TRBJ1-1
D: .
CDR3: CASSLILGGIAFF
DNA: TGTGCCAGCAGCTTAATATTGGGGGGTATAGCTTTCTTT

V: TRBV19
size: .
J: TRBJ2-1
D: .
CDR3: CASSSQHQYAAQFF
DNA: TGTGCCAGTAGTAGTCAACATCAATACGCCGCGCAGTTCTTC

V: TRBV5-1
size: .
J: TRBJ2-5
D: TRBD1
CDR3: CASSLGVDRVETQYF
DNA: TGCGCCAGCAGCTTGGGGGTAGACAGGGTGGAGACCCAGTACTTC